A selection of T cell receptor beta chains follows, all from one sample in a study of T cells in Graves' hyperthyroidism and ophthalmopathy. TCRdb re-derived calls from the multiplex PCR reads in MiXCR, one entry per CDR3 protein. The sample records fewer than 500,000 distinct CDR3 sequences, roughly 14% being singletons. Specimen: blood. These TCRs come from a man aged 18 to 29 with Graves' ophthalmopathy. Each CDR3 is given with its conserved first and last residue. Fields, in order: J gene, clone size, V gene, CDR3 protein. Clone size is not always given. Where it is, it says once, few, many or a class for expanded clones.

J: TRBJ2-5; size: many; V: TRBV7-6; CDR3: CASTRRAGTGETQYF
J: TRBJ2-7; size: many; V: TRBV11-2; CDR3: CASSLGSGLGREQYF
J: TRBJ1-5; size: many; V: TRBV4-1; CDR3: CASSQDTSAASQPQHF
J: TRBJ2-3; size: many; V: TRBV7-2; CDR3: CASSLTGGATDTQYF
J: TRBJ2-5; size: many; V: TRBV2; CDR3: CASSGQGGAGGETQYF
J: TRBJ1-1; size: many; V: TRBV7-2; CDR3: CASSLASGDTEAFF
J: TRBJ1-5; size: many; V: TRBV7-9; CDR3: CASSSSDTLYQPQHF
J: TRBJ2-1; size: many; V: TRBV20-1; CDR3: CSACQYHYNEQFF
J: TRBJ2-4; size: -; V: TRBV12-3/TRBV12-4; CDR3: CASSYTGTYIQYF
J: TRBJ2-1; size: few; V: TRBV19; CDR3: CASSIRVRGQGYYNEQFF
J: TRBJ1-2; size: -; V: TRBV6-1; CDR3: CASRMTGVYGYTF
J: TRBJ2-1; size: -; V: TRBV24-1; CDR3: CATSDHSGGLDEQFF
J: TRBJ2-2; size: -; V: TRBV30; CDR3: CAWQDPGPGELFF
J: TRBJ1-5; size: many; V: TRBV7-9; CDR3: CASSGQGVFQPQHF
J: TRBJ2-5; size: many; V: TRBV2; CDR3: CASTLAGGQETQYF
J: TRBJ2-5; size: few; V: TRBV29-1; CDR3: CSVEVSSATQYF
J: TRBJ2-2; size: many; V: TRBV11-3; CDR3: CASSLGSVNTGELFF
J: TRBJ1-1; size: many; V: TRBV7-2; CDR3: CASSLVGAGTEAFF
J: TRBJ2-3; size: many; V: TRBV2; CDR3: CASTWASDTQYF
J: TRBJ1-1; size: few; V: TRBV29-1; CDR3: CRLKQGWGTEAFF
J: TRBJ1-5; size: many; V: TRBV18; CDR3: CASSGQDQPQHF
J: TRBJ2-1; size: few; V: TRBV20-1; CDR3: CSARKLETNNEQFF
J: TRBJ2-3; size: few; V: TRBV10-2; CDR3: CASSVAGSTDTQYF
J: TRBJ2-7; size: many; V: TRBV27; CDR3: CASSLTGTRRVEQYF
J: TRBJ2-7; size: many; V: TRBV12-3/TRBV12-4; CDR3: CASTNSGRDYEQYF
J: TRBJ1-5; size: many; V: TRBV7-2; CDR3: CASSFQNQPQHF
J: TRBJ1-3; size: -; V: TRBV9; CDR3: CASSVASTGTGNTIYF
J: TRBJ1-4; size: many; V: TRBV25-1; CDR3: CASSGESTGLNEKLFF
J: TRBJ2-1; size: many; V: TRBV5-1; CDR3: CASSLTSGGVNEQFF
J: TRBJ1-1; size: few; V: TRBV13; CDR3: CASSLVGDGLNTEAFF
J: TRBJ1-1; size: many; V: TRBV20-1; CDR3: CSAVTPKNTEAFF
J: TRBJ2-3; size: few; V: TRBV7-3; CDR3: CASSGRAWDTQYF
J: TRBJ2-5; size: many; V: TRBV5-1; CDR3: CASSFRTRQETQYF
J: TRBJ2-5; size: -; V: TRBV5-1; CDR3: CASSLVGAPETQYF
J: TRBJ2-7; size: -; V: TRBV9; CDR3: CASRGGSWLIWSEQYF
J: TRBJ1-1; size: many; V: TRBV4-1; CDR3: CASSQDWGTVEAFF
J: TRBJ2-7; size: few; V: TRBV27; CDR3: CASSWDGLGISYEQYF
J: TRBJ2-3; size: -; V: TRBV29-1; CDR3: CSALIQGTSADTQYF
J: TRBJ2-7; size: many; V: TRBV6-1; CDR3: CASSFTRHEQYF
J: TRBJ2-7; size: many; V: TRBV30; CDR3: CAAGTGYYEQYF
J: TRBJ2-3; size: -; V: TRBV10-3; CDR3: CAIRNKLGGTTDTQYF
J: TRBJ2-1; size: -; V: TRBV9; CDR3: CASSSSGSPYNEQFF
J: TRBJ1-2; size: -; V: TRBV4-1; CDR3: CASSQDTQDGYTF
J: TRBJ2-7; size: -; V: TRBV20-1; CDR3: CSAPPGTEQYF
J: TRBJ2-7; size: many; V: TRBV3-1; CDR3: CASSPGGAYEQYF
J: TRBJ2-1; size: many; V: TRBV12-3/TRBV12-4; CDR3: CASSKRGGDEQFF
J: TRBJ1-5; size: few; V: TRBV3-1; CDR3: CASSPRWTSKGPQHF
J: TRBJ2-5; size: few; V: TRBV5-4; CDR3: CASSGDPQETQYF
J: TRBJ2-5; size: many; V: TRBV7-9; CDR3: CASSLVVSGGETQYF
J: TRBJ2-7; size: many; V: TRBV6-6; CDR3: CASSYSGGKYEQYF
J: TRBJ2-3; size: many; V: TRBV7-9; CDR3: CASRSVRGLGGDTQYF
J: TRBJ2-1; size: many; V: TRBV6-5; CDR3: CASSYSFGIPSNEQFF
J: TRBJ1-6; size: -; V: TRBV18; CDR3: CASSPPGQGHSPLHF
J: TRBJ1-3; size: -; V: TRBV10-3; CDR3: CAIREDLGFSGNTIYF
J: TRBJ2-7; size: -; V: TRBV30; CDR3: CAWSVTGGLYEQYF
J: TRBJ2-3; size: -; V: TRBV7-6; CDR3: CASSITGTSGGTDTQYF
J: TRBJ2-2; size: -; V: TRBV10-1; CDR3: CASSPRWGNTGELFF
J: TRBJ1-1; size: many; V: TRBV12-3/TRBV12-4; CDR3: CASRRVPDRGGTEAFF
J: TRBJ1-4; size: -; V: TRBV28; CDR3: CASTTGSAANEKLFF